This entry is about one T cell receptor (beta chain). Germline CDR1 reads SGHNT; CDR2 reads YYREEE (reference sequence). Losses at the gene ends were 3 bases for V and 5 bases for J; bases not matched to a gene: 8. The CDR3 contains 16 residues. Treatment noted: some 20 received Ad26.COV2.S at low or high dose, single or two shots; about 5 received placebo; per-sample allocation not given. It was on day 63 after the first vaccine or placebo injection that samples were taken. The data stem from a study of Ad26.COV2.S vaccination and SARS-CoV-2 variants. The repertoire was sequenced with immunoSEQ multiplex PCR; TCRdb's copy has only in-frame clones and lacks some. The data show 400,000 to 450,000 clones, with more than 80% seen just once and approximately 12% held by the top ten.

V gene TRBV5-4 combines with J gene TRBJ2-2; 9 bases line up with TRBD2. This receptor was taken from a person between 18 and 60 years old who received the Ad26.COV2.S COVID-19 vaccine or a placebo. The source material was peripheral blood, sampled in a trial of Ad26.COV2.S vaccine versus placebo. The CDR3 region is CASSSPSGRFTGELFF. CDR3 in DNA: TGTGCCAGCAGCTCTCCCAGCGGGAGGTTTACCGGGGAGCTGTTTTTT.